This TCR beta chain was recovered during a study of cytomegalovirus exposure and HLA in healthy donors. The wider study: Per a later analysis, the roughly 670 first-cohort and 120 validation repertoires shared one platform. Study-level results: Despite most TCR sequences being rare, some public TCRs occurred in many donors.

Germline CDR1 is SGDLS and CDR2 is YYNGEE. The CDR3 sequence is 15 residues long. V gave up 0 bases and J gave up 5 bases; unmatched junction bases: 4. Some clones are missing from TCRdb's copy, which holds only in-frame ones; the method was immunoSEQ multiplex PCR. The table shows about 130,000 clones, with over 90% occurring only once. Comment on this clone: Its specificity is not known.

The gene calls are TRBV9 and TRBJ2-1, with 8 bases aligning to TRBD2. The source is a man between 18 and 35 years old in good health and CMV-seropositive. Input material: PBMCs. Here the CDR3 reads CASSVGVAGHNEQFF. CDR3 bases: TGTGCCAGCAGCGTAGGGGTAGCGGGACACAATGAGCAGTTCTTC. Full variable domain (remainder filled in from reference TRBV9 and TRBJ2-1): DSGVTQTPKHLITATGQRVTLRCSPRSGDLSVYWYQQSLDQGLQFLIQYYNGEERAKGNILERFSAQQFPDLHSELNLSSLELGDSALYFCASSVGVAGHNEQFFGPGTRLTVL.